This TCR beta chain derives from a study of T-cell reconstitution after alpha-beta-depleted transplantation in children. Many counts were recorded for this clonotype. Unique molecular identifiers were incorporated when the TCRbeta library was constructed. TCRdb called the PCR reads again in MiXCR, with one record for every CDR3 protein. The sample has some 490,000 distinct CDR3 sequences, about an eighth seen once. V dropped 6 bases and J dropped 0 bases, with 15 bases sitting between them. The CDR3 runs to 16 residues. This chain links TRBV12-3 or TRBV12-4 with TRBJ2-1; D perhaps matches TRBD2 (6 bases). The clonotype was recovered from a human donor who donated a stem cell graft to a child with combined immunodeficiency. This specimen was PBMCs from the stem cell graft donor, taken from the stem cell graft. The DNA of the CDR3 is TGTGCCAGCAGCCGCGGGACTTCCAGCTCCTACAATGAGCAGTTCTTC. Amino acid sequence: CASSRGTSSSYNEQFF.